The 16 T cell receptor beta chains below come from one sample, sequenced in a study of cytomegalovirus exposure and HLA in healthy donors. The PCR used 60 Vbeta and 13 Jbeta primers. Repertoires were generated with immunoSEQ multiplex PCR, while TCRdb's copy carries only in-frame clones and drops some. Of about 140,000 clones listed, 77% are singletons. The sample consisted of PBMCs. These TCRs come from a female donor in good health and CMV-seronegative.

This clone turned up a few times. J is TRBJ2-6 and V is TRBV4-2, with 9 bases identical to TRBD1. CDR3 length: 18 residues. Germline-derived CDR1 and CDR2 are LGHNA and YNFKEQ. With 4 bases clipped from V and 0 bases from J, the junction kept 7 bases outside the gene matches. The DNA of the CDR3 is TGTGCCAGCAGCCCCAGTGGACAGGGGAGCTCTGGGGCCAACGTCCTGACTTTC. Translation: CASSPSGQGSSGANVLTF.

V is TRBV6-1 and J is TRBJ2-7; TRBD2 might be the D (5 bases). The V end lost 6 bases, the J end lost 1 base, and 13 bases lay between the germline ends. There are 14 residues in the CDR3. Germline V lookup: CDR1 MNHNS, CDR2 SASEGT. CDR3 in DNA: TGTGCCAGCAGGCCTCGGGATCGTTCCTACGAGCAGTACTTC. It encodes CASRPRDRSYEQYF.

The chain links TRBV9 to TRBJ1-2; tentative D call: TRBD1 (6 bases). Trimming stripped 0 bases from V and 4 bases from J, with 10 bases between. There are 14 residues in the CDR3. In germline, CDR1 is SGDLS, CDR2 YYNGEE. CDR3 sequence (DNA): TGTGCCAGCAGCGTAGGCCAGGGGACCTATGGCTACACCTTC. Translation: CASSVGQGTYGYTF. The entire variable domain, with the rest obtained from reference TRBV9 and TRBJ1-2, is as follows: DSGVTQTPKHLITATGQRVTLRCSPRSGDLSVYWYQQSLDQGLQFLIQYYNGEERAKGNILERFSAQQFPDLHSELNLSSLELGDSALYFCASSVGQGTYGYTFGSGTRLTVV.

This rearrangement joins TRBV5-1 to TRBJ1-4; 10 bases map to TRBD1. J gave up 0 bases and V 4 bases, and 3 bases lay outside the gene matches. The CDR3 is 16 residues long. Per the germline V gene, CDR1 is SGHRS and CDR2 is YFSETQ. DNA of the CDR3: TGCGCCAGCAGCATCGGACAGGGGGCAACTAATGAAAAACTGTTTTTT. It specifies CASSIGQGATNEKLFF.

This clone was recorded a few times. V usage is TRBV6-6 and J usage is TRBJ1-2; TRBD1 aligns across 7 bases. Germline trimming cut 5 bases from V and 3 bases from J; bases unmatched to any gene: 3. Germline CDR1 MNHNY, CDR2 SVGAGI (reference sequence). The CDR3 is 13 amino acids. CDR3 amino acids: CASSLGTDYGYTF. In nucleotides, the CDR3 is TGTGCCAGCAGTCTTGGGACAGACTATGGCTACACCTTC.

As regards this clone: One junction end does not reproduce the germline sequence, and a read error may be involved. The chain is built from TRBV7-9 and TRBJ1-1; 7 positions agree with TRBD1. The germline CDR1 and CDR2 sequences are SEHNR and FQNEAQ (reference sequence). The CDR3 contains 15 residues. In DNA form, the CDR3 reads TGTTCCAGCAGCCCCATCGACAGGGCGGACACTGAAGCTTTCTTT. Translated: CSSSPIDRADTEAFF.

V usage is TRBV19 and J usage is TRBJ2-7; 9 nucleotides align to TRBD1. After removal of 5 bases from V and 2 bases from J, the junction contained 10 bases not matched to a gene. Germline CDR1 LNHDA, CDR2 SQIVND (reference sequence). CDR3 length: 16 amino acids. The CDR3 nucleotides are TGTGCCAGTAGTGTTTTGACAGGGGGTCCTACCTACGAGCAGTACTTC. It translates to CASSVLTGGPTYEQYF. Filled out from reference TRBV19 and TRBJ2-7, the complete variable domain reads DGGITQSPKYLFRKEGQNVTLSCEQNLNHDAMYWYRQDPGQGLRLIYYSQIVNDFQKGDIAEGYSVSREKKESFPLTVTSAQKNPTAFYLCASSVLTGGPTYEQYFGPGTRLTVT.

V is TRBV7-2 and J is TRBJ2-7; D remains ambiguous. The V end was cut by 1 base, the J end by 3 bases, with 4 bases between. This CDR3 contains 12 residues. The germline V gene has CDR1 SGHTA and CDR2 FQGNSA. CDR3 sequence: CASSLGYYEQYF. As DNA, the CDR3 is TGTGCCAGCAGCTTAGGCTACTACGAGCAGTACTTC.

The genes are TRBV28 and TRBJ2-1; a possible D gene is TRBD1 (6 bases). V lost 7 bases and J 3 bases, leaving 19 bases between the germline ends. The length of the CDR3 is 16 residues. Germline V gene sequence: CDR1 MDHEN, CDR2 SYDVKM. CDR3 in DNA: TGTGCCAGCAAACAGGGCACCCTTAGGGGCTACAATGAGCAGTTCTTC. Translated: CASKQGTLRGYNEQFF.

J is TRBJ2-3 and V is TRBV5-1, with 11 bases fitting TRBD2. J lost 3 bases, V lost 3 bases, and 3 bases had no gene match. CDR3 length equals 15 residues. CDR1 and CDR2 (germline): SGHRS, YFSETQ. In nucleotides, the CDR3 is TGCGCCAGCAGCTCGCTAGCGGGAGGAACAGATACGCAGTATTTT. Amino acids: CASSSLAGGTDTQYF.

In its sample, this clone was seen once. CDR3 loop: CASSSTGGAPGELFF. The CDR3 DNA sequence: TGTGCCAGCAGCTCGACAGGGGGCGCGCCCGGGGAGCTGTTTTTT. The V call is TRBV5-6, the J call TRBJ2-2, with TRBD1 identical over 10 bases. Germline lookup yields CDR1 SGHDT and CDR2 YYEEEE. This CDR3 comprises 15 residues. Trimming at V came to 3 bases and at J to 6 bases, leaving 5 bases not matched to a gene.

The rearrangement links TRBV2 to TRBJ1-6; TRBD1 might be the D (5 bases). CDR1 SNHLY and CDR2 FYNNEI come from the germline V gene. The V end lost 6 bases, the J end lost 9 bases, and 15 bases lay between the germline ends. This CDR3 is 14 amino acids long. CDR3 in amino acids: CASSRDFRTSPLHF. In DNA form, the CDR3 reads TGTGCCAGCAGCCGGGACTTCAGAACTTCACCCCTCCACTTT.

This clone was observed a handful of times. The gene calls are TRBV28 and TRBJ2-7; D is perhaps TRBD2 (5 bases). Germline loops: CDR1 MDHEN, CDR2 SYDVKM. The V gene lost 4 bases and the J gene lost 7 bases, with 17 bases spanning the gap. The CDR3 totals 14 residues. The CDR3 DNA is TGTGCCAGCAGTTCGAGGGTCACGAGTAAAGAGCAGTACTTC. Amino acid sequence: CASSSRVTSKEQYF.

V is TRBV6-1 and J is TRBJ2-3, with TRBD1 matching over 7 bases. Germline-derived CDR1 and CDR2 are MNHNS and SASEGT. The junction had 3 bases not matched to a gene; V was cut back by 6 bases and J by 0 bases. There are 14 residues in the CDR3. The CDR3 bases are TGTGCCAGCAGCGTGGACAGGAGCACAGATACGCAGTATTTT. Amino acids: CASSVDRSTDTQYF.

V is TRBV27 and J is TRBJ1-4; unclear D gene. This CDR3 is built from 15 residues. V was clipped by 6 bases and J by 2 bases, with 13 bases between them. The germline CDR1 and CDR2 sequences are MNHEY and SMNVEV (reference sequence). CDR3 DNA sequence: TGTGCCAGCAGGGATGGGAGGAGCACTAATGAAAAACTGTTTTTT. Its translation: CASRDGRSTNEKLFF.

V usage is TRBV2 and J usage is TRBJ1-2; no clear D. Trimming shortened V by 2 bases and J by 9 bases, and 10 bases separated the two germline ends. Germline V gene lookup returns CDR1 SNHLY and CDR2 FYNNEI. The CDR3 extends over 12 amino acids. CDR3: CASSETHSSYTF. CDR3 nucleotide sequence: TGTGCCAGCAGTGAAACCCACAGTAGCTACACCTTC.